The 19 T cell receptor beta chains below all came from one sample that was sequenced in a study of T cells after yellow fever vaccination. MiXCR was run by TCRdb on the 5' RACE reads, yielding one entry per CDR3 protein. The sample has some 250,000 distinct CDR3 sequences, 6.5% to 8.5% seen once. The specimen comprised CD4+ T cells sorted from PBMCs, sampled 15 days after the yellow fever booster vaccination. The receptors here all came from a man aged 30 to 45 who received the YFV17D yellow fever vaccine.

The chain combines TRBV7-2 with TRBJ2-4; D remains ambiguous. This CDR3 contains 13 residues. Looked up from germline, CDR1 is SGHTA and CDR2 is FQGNSA. V gave up 6 bases and J gave up 9 bases, with 15 bases separating them. The CDR3 sequence: CASSIVLVGIQYF. As DNA, the CDR3 is TGTGCCAGCAGTATAGTATTGGTGGGCATTCAGTACTTC.

The chain links TRBV5-1 to TRBJ1-4; D gene ambiguous. The germline gives CDR1 SGHRS, CDR2 YFSETQ. The CDR3 is 11 amino acids. V lost 5 bases and J 8 bases, leaving 7 bases between the germline ends. The CDR3 region is CASRGAEKLFF. The CDR3 nucleotides read TGCGCCAGCAGGGGCGCGGAAAAACTGTTTTTT.

This chain links TRBV7-9 with TRBJ2-3, with D perhaps given as TRBD1 or TRBD2 (6 bases each). Germline loops: CDR1 SEHNR, CDR2 FQNEAQ (reference sequence). The CDR3 consists of 13 residues. Trimming pared 8 bases from V and 3 bases from J, leaving 12 bases between. The CDR3 region has the DNA TGTGCCAGCGGGGGGCAGGGTACAGATACGCAGTATTTT. This encodes CASGGQGTDTQYF.

The CDR3 DNA sequence: TGTGCCAGCAGGCAGGGTGGAGGAGATACGCAGTATTTT. It yields the protein CASRQGGGDTQYF. This chain joins TRBV7-2 and TRBJ2-3, with D perhaps assigned TRBD1 or TRBD2 (5 bases each). Trimming cost V 6 bases and J 5 bases, with 12 bases left between them. The CDR3 is 13 residues long. CDR1 is SGHTA and CDR2 is FQGNSA in the germline V gene.

This clonotype was observed at least ten times. V is TRBV5-1 and J is TRBJ2-5, with a possible D match to TRBD1 (6 bases). V lost 4 bases and J lost 2, with 12 bases in between. The CDR3 has 14 residues. The V gene's germline CDR1 is SGHRS and CDR2 YFSETQ. CDR3 nucleotides: TGCGCCAGCAGCGTCGGGACATCACAAGAGACCCAGTACTTC. Amino acid sequence: CASSVGTSQETQYF.

This clonotype was counted once. A much larger clone sits a single nucleotide away, making a read error possible. The chain combines TRBV12-3 or TRBV12-4 with TRBJ2-5; a possible D gene is TRBD1 (6 bases). CDR3 length: 14 residues. CDR3 region: CASGFGTYQETQYF. The CDR3 region has the DNA TGTGCCAGCGGTTTTGGGACATATCAAGAGACCCAGTACTTC.

This rearrangement joins TRBV4-3 to TRBJ1-4; 7 bases are shared with TRBD1. The CDR3 is made up of 16 amino acids. The V gene's germline CDR1 is LGHNA and CDR2 YSLEER. The ends lost 0 bases at V and 8 bases at J; junction bases unmatched: 9. This CDR3 is CASSQDRYRGREKLFF. The CDR3 region has the DNA TGCGCCAGCAGCCAAGATAGGTACAGGGGTCGGGAAAAACTGTTTTTT.

The chain uses TRBV7-2 and TRBJ1-2; unclear D gene. The V gene's germline CDR1 is SGHTA and CDR2 FQGNSA. The CDR3 is made up of 16 amino acids. Deletions cut 8 bases from V and 0 bases from J, with 19 bases between. Here the CDR3 DNA reads TGTGCCAGCGCTATATATACGGGAGTGACTAACTATGGCTACACCTTC. Encoded protein: CASAIYTGVTNYGYTF. Combining the CDR3 with reference TRBV7-2 and TRBJ1-2 gives the whole variable domain GAGVSQSPSNKVTEKGKDVELRCDPISGHTALYWYRQSLGQGLEFLIYFQGNSAPDKSGLPSDRFSAERTGGSVSTLTIQRTQQEDSAVYLCASAIYTGVTNYGYTFGSGTRLTVV.

The chain combines TRBV27 with TRBJ2-1, with 10 bases identical to TRBD2. J lost 6 bases, V lost 4 bases, and 3 bases had no gene match. CDR3 length: 14 residues. Germline assignment: CDR1 MNHEY and CDR2 SMNVEV (reference sequence). Here the CDR3 DNA reads TGTGCCAGCAGTTATCTAGCGGGAGCCAATGAGCAGTTCTTC. Protein product: CASSYLAGANEQFF.

This clonotype has a handful of counts. The chain uses TRBV3-1 and TRBJ1-1; 12 bases fit TRBD1. Germline V gene lookup returns CDR1 LGHDT and CDR2 YNNKEL (reference sequence). With 5 bases clipped from V and 8 bases from J, the junction kept 6 bases outside the gene matches. The CDR3 sequence is 14 residues long. The CDR3 sequence is CASSAGTGGIEAFF. The CDR3 DNA follows: TGTGCCAGCAGCGCCGGGACAGGGGGCATAGAAGCTTTCTTT. Variable domain in full (rest from reference TRBV3-1 and TRBJ1-1): DTAVSQTPKYLVTQMGNDKSIKCEQNLGHDTMYWYKQDSKKFLKIMFSYNNKELIINETVPNRFSPKSPDKAHLNLHINSLELGDSAVYFCASSAGTGGIEAFFGQGTRLTVV.

This clonotype appeared a few times. The genes are TRBV4-1 and TRBJ2-2; D gene uncertain. From germline, CDR1 is MGHRA and CDR2 YSYEKL. This CDR3 comprises 14 residues. V lost 0 bases and J lost 8, with 10 bases in between. CDR3 bases: TGCGCCAGCAGCCAAGATCCACTTGGAGGGGAGCTGTTTTTT. Amino acid sequence: CASSQDPLGGELFF.

The sample holds many counts of this clonotype. The chain employs TRBV7-2 and TRBJ2-3, with TRBD1 matching 7 bases. The germline V gene encodes CDR1 SGHTA and CDR2 FQGNSA. This CDR3 contains 17 residues. After removal of 7 bases from V and 3 bases from J, the junction contained 16 bases not matched to a gene. The CDR3 spells CASTAWATGVGTDTQYF. The CDR3 nucleotides are TGTGCCAGCACCGCCTGGGCAACAGGGGTGGGAACAGATACGCAGTATTTT.

The V call is TRBV10-2, the J call TRBJ1-6, with D unclear. The CDR3 runs 16 residues. In germline, CDR1 is WSHSY, CDR2 SAAADI. V was shortened by 6 bases and J by 0 bases, with 12 bases between the two germline ends. The CDR3, as DNA: TGCGCCAGCAGGCGTTGGGAAAGCTCCTATAATTCACCCCTCCACTTT. It codes for CASRRWESSYNSPLHF.

V is TRBV5-3 and J is TRBJ2-1; TRBD1 aligns across 10 bases. TRBV5-3 is an ORF; its function is uncertain. V gave up 4 bases and J gave up 4 bases; unmatched junction bases: 5. This CDR3 contains 15 residues. The CDR3 nucleotides are TGTGCCAGAAGCCCCCCGGGACAGGGGTACAATGAGCAGTTCTTC. This codes for CARSPPGQGYNEQFF.

Many counts were recorded for this clonotype. V and J are TRBV24-1 and TRBJ2-1, with D possibly being TRBD2 (6 bases). Trimming removed 2 bases from V and 3 bases from J, with 13 bases in between. In germline, CDR1 is KGHDR, CDR2 SFDVKD. This CDR3 region has 16 residues. The CDR3 coding sequence is TGTGCCACCAGTGATTCCCGGACTACCGGCTACAATGAGCAGTTCTTC. Its protein is CATSDSRTTGYNEQFF.

This chain links TRBV19 with TRBJ1-5; no reliable D call. Trimming removed 0 bases at V and 6 bases at J, with 9 bases between. The CDR3 totals 14 residues. Germline CDR1 reads LNHDA; CDR2 reads SQIVND (reference sequence). CDR3: CASSIEMGIQPQHF. CDR3 nucleotides: TGTGCCAGTAGTATAGAAATGGGGATTCAGCCCCAGCATTTT.

This chain links TRBV5-1 with TRBJ1-1, with D possibly TRBD1 on 6 matching bases. Trimming shortened V by 0 bases and J by 4 bases, and 16 bases separated the two germline ends. CDR1 is SGHRS, CDR2 YFSETQ, per germline. The CDR3 is 16 amino acids. CDR3 DNA sequence: TGCGCCAGCAGCTTGGCCTTCGGGAGGGGGGGCACTGAAGCTTTCTTT. Encoded protein: CASSLAFGRGGTEAFF.

This clonotype was observed many times. The chain links TRBV20-1 to TRBJ2-7; 8 nucleotides align to TRBD2. There are 15 residues in the CDR3. Losses at the gene ends were 4 bases for V and 3 bases for J; bases not matched to a gene: 11. CDR1 is DFQATT and CDR2 is SNEGSKA in the germline V gene (reference sequence). The CDR3 sequence: CSATSLSGNNYEQYF. The CDR3 DNA reads as TGCAGTGCTACCTCTCTTAGCGGGAACAACTACGAGCAGTACTTC.

This clonotype appeared a few times. CDR3: CASSQVITSGLQHEQFF. The CDR3 DNA follows: TGTGCCAGCAGCCAAGTAATAACTAGCGGGTTGCAACATGAGCAGTTCTTC. This chain uses TRBV4-2 with TRBJ2-1, with 9 nucleotides matching TRBD2. Germline V gene sequence: CDR1 LGHNA, CDR2 YNFKEQ. The CDR3 consists of 17 residues. With V trimmed by 1 base and J by 8 bases, 12 bases remained unmatched.